Presented here are 21 T cell receptor beta chains from one specimen sequenced in a study of regulatory T cells in long-lasting Graves disease. CDR3 regions were amplified by Arm-PCR using iRepertoire HTBI primers to build TCR beta libraries. TCRdb reanalysed the multiplex PCR reads using MiXCR and keeps one entry per CDR3 protein. The sample carries about 300,000 distinct CDR3 sequences, more than 15% recorded once. The time point here: newly diagnosed GD, antithyroid drugs for less than 3 months. TCR sequences were obtained from RNA taken from PBMCs. The starting material was peripheral blood mononuclear cells (PBMCs), obtained at new diagnosis, from a patient treated with antithyroid drugs. Source of these receptors: a female donor with Graves disease.

The sample holds many counts of this clonotype. This rearrangement joins TRBV10-2 to TRBJ1-1, with D perhaps matching TRBD1 (5 bases). CDR3 length equals 13 residues. Deletions cut 2 bases from V and 6 bases from J, with 10 bases between. Germline assignment: CDR1 WSHSY and CDR2 SAAADI. In DNA form, the CDR3 reads TGCGCCAGCAGTGAGATAGAGGGGTCTGAAGCTTTCTTT. It specifies CASSEIEGSEAFF.

This clonotype was recorded many times. The CDR3 here is CASSLVSSYNSPLHF. For the CDR3, the DNA is TGTGCCAGCAGTTTAGTCAGCTCCTATAATTCACCCCTCCACTTT. This rearrangement joins TRBV28 to TRBJ1-6; D remains ambiguous. The CDR3 extends over 15 amino acids. The germline V gene encodes CDR1 MDHEN and CDR2 SYDVKM. Trimming pared 2 bases from V and 0 bases from J, leaving 5 bases between.

The sample holds many counts of this clonotype. The chain uses TRBV20-1 and TRBJ2-3; 9 bases line up with TRBD2. Germline V gives CDR1 DFQATT, CDR2 SNEGSKA (reference sequence). This CDR3 is 14 amino acids long. V lost 4 bases and J lost 5; bases outside the gene matches: 7. The CDR3 sequence is CSAIEAGGGDTQYF. The CDR3 DNA follows: TGCAGTGCTATCGAAGCGGGAGGTGGAGATACGCAGTATTTT.

This clonotype was picked up many times. This chain uses TRBV29-1 with TRBJ2-7; unclear D gene. The V end lost 4 bases, the J end lost 0 bases, and 7 bases lay between the germline ends. CDR3 length: 12 residues. Germline CDR1 reads SQVTM; CDR2 reads ANQGSEA. In DNA form, the CDR3 reads TGCAGCGTTGGTGGGTTCTCCTACGAGCAGTACTTC. Residues: CSVGGFSYEQYF.

This clonotype was counted ten times or more. V usage is TRBV10-3 and J usage is TRBJ1-2; the D is unclear. V lost 4 bases and J lost 4, with 7 bases in between. In germline, CDR1 is ENHRY, CDR2 SYGVKD. CDR3 length equals 12 residues. This CDR3 reads CAISVPAYGYTF. Written as DNA, the CDR3 is TGTGCCATCAGTGTTCCAGCCTATGGCTACACCTTC.

This clonotype occurred many times. The chain couples TRBV3-1 to TRBJ2-3, with TRBD2 identical over 8 bases. Trimming took 5 bases from V and 2 from J; bases not matched to a gene: 6. CDR3 length: 15 residues. CDR1 and CDR2 from the germline V gene are LGHDT and YNNKEL (reference sequence). CDR3 nucleotides: TGTGCCAGCAGCATCAGCGGGAGCACCACAGATACGCAGTATTTT. Translation: CASSISGSTTDTQYF.

The chain couples TRBV15 to TRBJ1-1, with D hard to call. Germline V gives CDR1 LNHNV, CDR2 YYDKDF (reference sequence). This CDR3 is built from 18 residues. The V gene lost 0 bases and the J gene lost 4 bases, with 21 bases spanning the gap. CDR3 region: CATSRDPAEGRFFTEAFF. CDR3 in DNA: TGTGCCACCAGCAGAGATCCGGCGGAGGGAAGGTTTTTCACTGAAGCTTTCTTT.

This clonotype was seen a few times. This rearrangement joins TRBV28 to TRBJ2-7; the match to TRBD1 covers 8 bases. The germline V gene encodes CDR1 MDHEN and CDR2 SYDVKM. The V segment lost 4 bases and the J segment 5 bases; nucleotides outside the gene matches: 10. CDR3 length: 15 residues. CDR3 residues: CASSSTMDREDEQYF. CDR3 in DNA: TGTGCCAGCAGTTCCACTATGGACAGGGAAGACGAGCAGTACTTC.

The sample holds a few counts of this clonotype. The rearrangement uses TRBV10-1 and TRBJ2-5; D assignment may be TRBD1 or TRBD2 (6 bases each). CDR3 size: 14 residues. Looked up from germline, CDR1 is WNHNN and CDR2 is SYGVQD (reference sequence). The germline V and J ends were trimmed by 4 bases and 1 base, with 10 bases remaining between them. The CDR3 reads CASSVGGPQETQYF. CDR3 sequence (DNA): TGCGCCAGCAGTGTTGGGGGGCCCCAAGAGACCCAGTACTTC.

The chain carries TRBV25-1 and TRBJ2-7; D remains ambiguous. This CDR3 spans 13 amino acids. The V end was cut by 8 bases, the J end by 0 bases, with 11 bases between. Germline values: CDR1 MGHDK, CDR2 SYGVNS. CDR3 loop: CASDHGSSYEQYF. In DNA form, the CDR3 reads TGTGCCAGCGATCATGGCAGCTCCTACGAGCAGTACTTC.

This chain uses TRBV14 with TRBJ1-6, with D possibly being TRBD1 (6 bases). The germline gives CDR1 SGHDN, CDR2 FVKESK. V was trimmed by 1 base and J by 9 bases, leaving 13 bases between them. This CDR3 has 15 amino acids. CDR3 in amino acids: CASSQVQGSFSPLHF. The CDR3 coding sequence is TGTGCCAGCAGCCAAGTTCAGGGGTCCTTTTCACCCCTCCACTTT.

This clonotype was counted many times. V is TRBV20-1 and J is TRBJ1-6, with D possibly matching TRBD1 (5 bases). V dropped 4 bases and J dropped 15 bases, with 16 bases sitting between them. The germline V gene encodes CDR1 DFQATT and CDR2 SNEGSKA (reference sequence). The CDR3 totals 12 residues. The CDR3 sequence is CSAKTDGALLHF. The CDR3 bases are TGCAGTGCTAAAACCGATGGGGCGCTCCTCCACTTT.

In this sample, this clonotype turned up many times. CDR3 in DNA: TGTGCCAGTAGTATAGATCGGTCGGGAAGAACAGGCGGTTACATTCAGTACTTC. As protein: CASSIDRSGRTGGYIQYF. The V gene is TRBV19, the J gene TRBJ2-4; either TRBD1 or TRBD2 may supply D (5 bases each). CDR3 length: 18 residues. Germline V lookup: CDR1 LNHDA, CDR2 SQIVND (reference sequence). V dropped 0 bases and J dropped 8 bases, with 23 bases sitting between them. The complete variable domain, with remaining parts taken from reference TRBV19 and TRBJ2-4, reads DGGITQSPKYLFRKEGQNVTLSCEQNLNHDAMYWYRQDPGQGLRLIYYSQIVNDFQKGDIAEGYSVSREKKESFPLTVTSAQKNPTAFYLCASSIDRSGRTGGYIQYFGAGTRLSVL.

At least ten counts were recorded for this clonotype. The V and J genes are TRBV18 and TRBJ2-2; D not resolved. Germline V gives CDR1 KGHSH, CDR2 LQKENI. Trimming removed 4 bases at V and 0 bases at J, with 3 bases between. This CDR3 has 13 amino acids. CDR3 in amino acids: CASSRTNTGELFF. The CDR3 DNA follows: TGTGCCAGCTCACGCACGAACACCGGGGAGCTGTTTTTT.

A word on this clonotype: Because it lacks the conserved phenylalanine or tryptophan at the end, this CDR3 is likely a read error. The DNA is left out, because the CDR3 cannot be placed on it with certainty; the CDR3 is given as TCRdb lists it. The chain carries TRBV7-2 and TRBJ2-1; the D call TRBD2 from the table was never checked on the DNA. The CDR3 numbers 15 amino acids, ends counted. Germline CDR1 and CDR2: SGHTA and FQGNSA. CDR3 sequence reads: CASSPLGGLRHEHFI.

A few counts support this clonotype. V is TRBV19 and J is TRBJ1-5; no clear D. The CDR3 is 18 residues long. The germline V gene has CDR1 LNHDA and CDR2 SQIVND (reference sequence). Trimming removed 0 bases at V and 3 bases at J, with 18 bases between. The CDR3 spells CASSIDFDPVNANQPQHF. CDR3 sequence (DNA): TGTGCCAGTAGTATAGATTTCGACCCGGTGAACGCCAATCAGCCCCAGCATTTT.

Comment on this clonotype: A read error may be the cause here, since a much bigger clone is one base away. The genes are TRBV28 and TRBJ1-5, with 9 bases identical to TRBD1. CDR3 length: 15 residues. Trimming took 4 bases from V and 6 from J; bases not matched to a gene: 7. Germline V CDR1 and CDR2: MDHEN, SYDVKM. The CDR3 sequence is CASSSAGQGCQPQHF. The DNA of the CDR3 is TGTGCCAGCAGTTCCGCGGGACAGGGTTGTCAGCCCCAGCATTTT.

There are many counts of this clonotype. The rearrangement joins TRBV14 to TRBJ2-7; no clear D. This CDR3 has 15 amino acids. CDR1 is SGHDN and CDR2 is FVKESK in the germline V gene. Trimming removed 3 bases at V and 2 bases at J, with 14 bases between. CDR3 residues: CASSQAGRRPYEQYF. As DNA, the CDR3 is TGTGCCAGCAGCCAGGCCGGACGGAGACCCTACGAGCAGTACTTC. Full variable domain (rest looked up from reference TRBV14 and TRBJ2-7): EAGVTQFPSHSVIEKGQTVTLRCDPISGHDNLYWYRRVMGKEIKFLLHFVKESKQDESGMPNNRFLAERTGGTYSTLKVQPAELEDSGVYFCASSQAGRRPYEQYFGPGTRLTVT.

This clonotype has a count of ten or more. The genes are TRBV24-1 and TRBJ1-2; D is perhaps TRBD1 (6 bases). V lost 4 bases and J lost 0, with 11 bases in between. Germline CDR1 KGHDR, CDR2 SFDVKD. This CDR3 comprises 15 residues. In nucleotides, the CDR3 is TGTGCCACCAGTGACTCGACAGGACCTAACTATGGCTACACCTTC. It encodes CATSDSTGPNYGYTF.

This clonotype occurred many times. This chain uses TRBV7-9 with TRBJ2-3, with 7 bases identical to TRBD2. The CDR3 consists of 17 residues. Germline CDR1 reads SEHNR; CDR2 reads FQNEAQ (reference sequence). With V trimmed by 5 bases and J by 2 bases, 13 bases remained unmatched. CDR3 sequence reads: CASSPGGQRGNTDTQYF. DNA of the CDR3: TGTGCCAGCAGCCCGGGCGGGCAGCGGGGAAACACAGATACGCAGTATTTT.

This clonotype turned up a few times. The gene calls are TRBV19 and TRBJ2-7; no definite D call. From germline, CDR1 is LNHDA and CDR2 SQIVND (reference sequence). CDR3 size: 11 residues. The V and J ends lost 5 bases and 5 bases respectively, with 7 bases between them. Here the CDR3 reads CASSGLHEQYF. The CDR3 DNA is TGTGCCAGTAGTGGGTTGCACGAGCAGTACTTC.